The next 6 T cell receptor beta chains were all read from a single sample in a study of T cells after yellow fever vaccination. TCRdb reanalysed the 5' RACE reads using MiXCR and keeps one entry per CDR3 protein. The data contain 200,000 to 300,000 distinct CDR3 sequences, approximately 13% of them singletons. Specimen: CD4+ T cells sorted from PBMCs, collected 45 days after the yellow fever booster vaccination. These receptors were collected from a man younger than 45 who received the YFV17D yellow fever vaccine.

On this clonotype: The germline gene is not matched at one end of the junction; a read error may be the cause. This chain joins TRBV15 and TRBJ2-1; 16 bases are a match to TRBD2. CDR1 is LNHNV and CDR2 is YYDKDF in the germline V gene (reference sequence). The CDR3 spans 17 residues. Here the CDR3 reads CSTSLRGTSGRAGEQFF. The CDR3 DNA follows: TGTTCCACCAGCCTCCGAGGGACTAGCGGGAGGGCCGGTGAGCAGTTCTTC.

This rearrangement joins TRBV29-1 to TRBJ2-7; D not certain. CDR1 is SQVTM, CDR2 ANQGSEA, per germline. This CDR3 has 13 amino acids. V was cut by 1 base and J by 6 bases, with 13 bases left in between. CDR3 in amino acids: CSVEGQWASEQYF. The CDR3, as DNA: TGCAGCGTTGAAGGTCAGTGGGCAAGCGAGCAGTACTTC.

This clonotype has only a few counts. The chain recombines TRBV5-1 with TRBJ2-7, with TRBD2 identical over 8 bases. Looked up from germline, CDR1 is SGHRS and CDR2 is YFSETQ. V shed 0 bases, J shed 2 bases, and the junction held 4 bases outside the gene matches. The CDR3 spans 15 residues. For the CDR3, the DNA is TGCGCCAGCAGCTTGGTAGGAGCGGGGGCCTACGAGCAGTACTTC. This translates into CASSLVGAGAYEQYF. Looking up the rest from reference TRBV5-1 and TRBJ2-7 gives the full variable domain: KAGVTQTPRYLIKTRGQQVTLSCSPISGHRSVSWYQQTPGQGLQFLFEYFSETQRNKGNFPGRFSGRQFSNSRSEMNVSTLELGDSALYLCASSLVGAGAYEQYFGPGTRLTVT.

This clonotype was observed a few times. The CDR3 loop reads CASSHPLYEQYF. CDR3 coding DNA: TGTGCCAGCAGCCACCCACTTTACGAGCAGTACTTC. The rearrangement joins TRBV7-8 to TRBJ2-7; D call uncertain. The germline gives CDR1 SGHVS, CDR2 FQNEAQ. Trimming removed 5 bases at V and 4 bases at J, with 9 bases between. This CDR3 spans 12 amino acids. Based on the CDR3 plus reference TRBV7-8 and TRBJ2-7, the full variable domain is GAGVSQSPRYKVAKRGQDVALRCDPISGHVSLFWYQQALGQGPEFLTYFQNEAQLDKSGLPSDRFFAERPEGSVSTLKIQRTQQEDSAVYLCASSHPLYEQYFGPGTRLTVT.

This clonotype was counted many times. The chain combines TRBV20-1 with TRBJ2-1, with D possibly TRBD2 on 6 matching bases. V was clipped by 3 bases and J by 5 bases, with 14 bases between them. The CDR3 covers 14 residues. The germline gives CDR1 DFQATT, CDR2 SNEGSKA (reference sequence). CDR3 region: CSASAGRIDNEQFF. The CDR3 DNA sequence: TGCAGTGCTAGCGCAGGGAGGATTGACAATGAGCAGTTCTTC.

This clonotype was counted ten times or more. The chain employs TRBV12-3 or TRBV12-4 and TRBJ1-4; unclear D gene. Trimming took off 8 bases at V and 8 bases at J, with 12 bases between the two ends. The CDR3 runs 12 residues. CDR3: CASAGGGEKLFF. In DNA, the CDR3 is TGTGCCAGCGCCGGAGGCGGGGAAAAACTGTTTTTT.